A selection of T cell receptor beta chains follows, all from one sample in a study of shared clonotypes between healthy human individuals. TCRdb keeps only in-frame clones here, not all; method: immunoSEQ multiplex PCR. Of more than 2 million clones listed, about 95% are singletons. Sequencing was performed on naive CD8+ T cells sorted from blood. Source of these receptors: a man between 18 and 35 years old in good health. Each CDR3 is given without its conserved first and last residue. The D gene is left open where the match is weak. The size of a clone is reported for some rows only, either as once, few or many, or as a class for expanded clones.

CDR3aa: ASSFTAGPENNEQF
j_gene: TRBJ2-1
abundance: .
v_gene: TRBV7-9
d_gene: TRBD2

CDR3aa: ASSLFEQGATKNIQY
j_gene: TRBJ2-4
abundance: once
v_gene: TRBV7-8
d_gene: TRBD1

CDR3aa: ASSQVPSYEQY
j_gene: TRBJ2-7
abundance: .
v_gene: TRBV4-1
d_gene: .

CDR3aa: ASSLVGTGGQPQH
j_gene: TRBJ1-5
abundance: .
v_gene: TRBV5-5
d_gene: TRBD1

CDR3aa: AWSLQGWGNQPQH
j_gene: TRBJ1-5
abundance: .
v_gene: TRBV30
d_gene: .

CDR3aa: ASSSQGSDAGNIQY
j_gene: TRBJ2-4
abundance: .
v_gene: TRBV27
d_gene: .

CDR3aa: ASSTRTGSEN
j_gene: TRBJ2-5
abundance: .
v_gene: TRBV21-1
d_gene: .

CDR3aa: ASSLSGSGNTIY
j_gene: TRBJ1-3
abundance: .
v_gene: TRBV27
d_gene: .

CDR3aa: ASSFAGVSHSSTDTQY
j_gene: TRBJ2-3
abundance: .
v_gene: TRBV5-1
d_gene: TRBD2

CDR3aa: ASSYHRDSTDTQY
j_gene: TRBJ2-3
abundance: .
v_gene: TRBV5-1
d_gene: .

CDR3aa: ASSFLRGDTQY
j_gene: TRBJ2-3
abundance: once
v_gene: TRBV27
d_gene: .

CDR3aa: ASGSTQEETQY
j_gene: TRBJ2-5
abundance: .
v_gene: TRBV9
d_gene: .

CDR3aa: ASSSGMPGRADTQY
j_gene: TRBJ2-3
abundance: .
v_gene: TRBV25-1
d_gene: .

CDR3aa: ASSPGTDGGANYGYT
j_gene: TRBJ1-2
abundance: once
v_gene: TRBV28
d_gene: .

CDR3aa: ASRLGGNEAF
j_gene: TRBJ1-1
abundance: .
v_gene: TRBV19
d_gene: .

CDR3aa: ASSSSVGAAYGYT
j_gene: TRBJ1-2
abundance: few
v_gene: TRBV6-5
d_gene: .

CDR3aa: ASSLLTSSNEQF
j_gene: TRBJ2-1
abundance: .
v_gene: TRBV2
d_gene: TRBD2

CDR3aa: ASSERESTDTQY
j_gene: TRBJ2-3
abundance: once
v_gene: TRBV27
d_gene: TRBD2

CDR3aa: ASSHLEGAGELF
j_gene: TRBJ2-2
abundance: .
v_gene: TRBV4-3
d_gene: .

CDR3aa: ASSHLLGLSGSTGGELF
j_gene: TRBJ2-2
abundance: .
v_gene: TRBV4-3
d_gene: TRBD2

CDR3aa: ASSLEGTSYEQY
j_gene: TRBJ2-7
abundance: .
v_gene: TRBV11-3
d_gene: .

CDR3aa: ASSSGEPASGNTIY
j_gene: TRBJ1-3
abundance: .
v_gene: TRBV5-1
d_gene: .

CDR3aa: ASSFSRANTEAF
j_gene: TRBJ1-1
abundance: .
v_gene: TRBV6-5
d_gene: .

CDR3aa: ASSSSSGGFSYNEQF
j_gene: TRBJ2-1
abundance: .
v_gene: TRBV14
d_gene: TRBD2

CDR3aa: AWSDPLISGNTIY
j_gene: TRBJ1-3
abundance: once
v_gene: TRBV30
d_gene: .

CDR3aa: ASSLRGGAGSGNTIY
j_gene: TRBJ1-3
abundance: .
v_gene: TRBV27
d_gene: .

CDR3aa: ASSPGHLNYGYT
j_gene: TRBJ1-2
abundance: .
v_gene: TRBV5-5
d_gene: .

CDR3aa: ASSWQWDTEAF
j_gene: TRBJ1-1
abundance: .
v_gene: TRBV27
d_gene: .

CDR3aa: ASSQVGTVYSNQPQH
j_gene: TRBJ1-5
abundance: .
v_gene: TRBV4-1
d_gene: TRBD1

CDR3aa: ASSPPGFSYEQY
j_gene: TRBJ2-7
abundance: .
v_gene: TRBV18
d_gene: .

CDR3aa: ASSLEFLNFGSSYNSPLH
j_gene: TRBJ1-6
abundance: .
v_gene: TRBV5-1
d_gene: .